This T cell receptor beta chain was recovered during a study of breast tumors, draining lymph nodes, adjacent tissues. On this clonotype itself: A much larger clone lies one base from this, so it may be a read error. In this CDR3 the conserved last residue, phenylalanine or tryptophan, is missing, so a read error is likely.

The CDR3 contains 16 residues. V lost 8 bases and J lost 10; bases outside the gene matches: 13. Germline V CDR1 and CDR2: LNHDA, SQIVND (reference sequence). TCRdb processed the multiplex PCR reads anew with MiXCR; each CDR3 protein has one entry. The repertoire consists of approximately 210,000 distinct CDR3 sequences, with about a third occurring once and the leading ten covering 1.4%. Samples came from axillary lymph nodes draining the breast cancer. The clonotype was recovered from a female donor with breast cancer. Some clones in this sample may be carry-over from other donors' samples. The V call is TRBV19, the J call TRBJ2-1; 14 bases fit TRBD2. Sequenced input: axillary lymph node tissue. The DNA of the CDR3 is TGTGCCAGTCGTACGGAGACTAGCGGGAGGGTGACGGAGCAGTTCTCC. Translation gives CASRTETSGRVTEQFS.